This T cell receptor beta chain was sequenced for a study of beta chain features in type 1 diabetes. Over 95% purity was reached by all sorted populations. Concerning this clone itself: Its antigen remains unidentified.

Every isolated RNA sample was fully reverse transcribed, so sequencing captured expressed TCRB transcripts. Clones were sequenced by immunoSEQ multiplex PCR, and TCRdb holds only the in-frame ones, with some missing. The data show about 53,000 clones, around 53% seen once. The germline V gene encodes CDR1 SGHRS and CDR2 YFSETQ. The V end was cut by 0 bases, the J end by 2 bases, with 11 bases between. The CDR3 runs to 15 residues. Study findings and constraints: Type 1 diabetes patients had fewer VDJ junction insertions and more deletions. Across patients, naive, central memory and Treg TCRB repertoires exhibited apparently greater similarity than was observed across healthy donors. Type 1 diabetes patients had moderately but significantly shorter TCRB CDR3s in all four CD4+ subsets.

The clonotype comes from a woman in her thirties or forties with type 1 diabetes. The material sequenced was Tregs from blood. The V call is TRBV5-1, the J call TRBJ1-1; the D gene is possibly TRBD1 (5 bases). The CDR3 sequence: CASSLGGGGNTEAFF. DNA of the CDR3: TGCGCCAGCAGCTTGGGCGGGGGGGGAAACACTGAAGCTTTCTTT.